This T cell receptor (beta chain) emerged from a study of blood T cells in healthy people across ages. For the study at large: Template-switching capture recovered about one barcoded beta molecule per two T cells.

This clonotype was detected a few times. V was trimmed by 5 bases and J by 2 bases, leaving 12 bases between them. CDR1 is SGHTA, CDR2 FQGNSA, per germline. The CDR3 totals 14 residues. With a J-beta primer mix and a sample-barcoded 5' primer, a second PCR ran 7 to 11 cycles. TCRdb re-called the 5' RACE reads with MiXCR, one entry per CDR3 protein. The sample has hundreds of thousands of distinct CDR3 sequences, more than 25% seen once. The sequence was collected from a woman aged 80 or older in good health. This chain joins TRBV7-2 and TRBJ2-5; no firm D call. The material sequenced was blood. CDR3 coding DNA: TGTGCCAGCAGCGCCCGACACCTACAAGAGACCCAGTACTTC. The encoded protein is CASSARHLQETQYF.